This T cell receptor (beta chain) was obtained from a study of blood T cell repertoires in COVID-19. Overall study context: Spain, Italy and the United States supplied samples that represented acute and convalescent COVID-19. Nucleic acid was either cDNA or gDNA, and it came from T cells, B-cell-depleted T cells, or PBMCs.

This clone was seen only a few times. Per the original data handling: Reference gene primer amplification gave estimated nucleated cell counts. Sequenced by immunoSEQ multiplex PCR; TCRdb stores in-frame clones only, minus some. V and J calls plus clone size are reproduced from that table; the DNA served to infer D and trimming. Of hundreds of thousands of clones in the sample, over 75% were seen once. V dropped 5 bases and J dropped 5 bases, with 12 bases sitting between them. This CDR3 has 13 residues. J is TRBJ1-2 and V is TRBV12-3 or TRBV12-4; D is unclear. The TCR was taken from a man aged 45-65 years with acute or convalescent COVID-19. Material: peripheral blood. CDR3 loop: CASSRVLSYGYTF. CDR3 bases: TGTGCCAGCAGTCGGGTGCTCTCGTATGGCTACACCTTC.